This T cell receptor (beta chain) came from a study of blood T cell repertoires in COVID-19. The overall study: The United States, Italy and Spain were the sources of the acute and convalescent COVID-19 samples. T cells, B-cell-depleted T cells, or PBMCs provided the cDNA or gDNA that served as material.

Measured with immunoSEQ multiplex PCR; TCRdb has only the in-frame clones, and not every one. The sample yields more than 140,000 clones, 80% to 90% seen once. Germline assignment: CDR1 LNHDA and CDR2 SQIVND (reference sequence). The CDR3 length is 16 residues. V was pared by 5 bases and J by 1 base, with 17 bases between. This TCR derives from a woman aged 60-75 years with acute or convalescent COVID-19. The sequencing input was peripheral blood. This chain joins TRBV19 and TRBJ2-5; tentative D call: TRBD2 (6 bases). DNA of the CDR3: TGTGCCAGTAGTTCCTGGGGGGAGGCCACCCAAGAGACCCAGTACTTC. Translating it yields CASSSWGEATQETQYF.